This T cell receptor beta chain was recorded in a study of OX40 agonist ivuxolimab in advanced cancers. Study conclusions and caveats: In general, CD8+ T cells held more expanded clones than CD4+ did, on average.

CDR3 length equals 15 residues. The V end lost 4 bases, the J end lost 4 bases, and 14 bases lay between the germline ends. Germline lookup yields CDR1 MNHNS and CDR2 SASEGT. Autoimmune disease history or systemic immunosuppression led to patient exclusion. This clone was observed a handful of times. What it recognizes is unknown. TCRdb's copy holds only in-frame clones and misses some; the assay was immunoSEQ multiplex PCR. The sample has 70,000 to 80,000 clones; around 86% are singletons. This TCR derives from an adult with an advanced solid tumor such as melanoma, head and neck, liver or kidney cancer. The sample consisted of CD4+ or CD8+ T cells sorted from blood, taken in a trial of the OX40 agonist ivuxolimab. The V and J genes are TRBV6-1 and TRBJ1-3; possibly TRBD1 for D (6 bases). CDR3 DNA sequence: TGTGCCAGCAGTGTCGACACAGGGTACGGAAACACCATATATTTT. This codes for CASSVDTGYGNTIYF.